This T cell receptor beta chain emerged from a study of T-cell memory formation after mild COVID-19. Study as a whole: TCR clustering was largely donor specific.

Whole-study findings and limits: Among CD4+ contracting clones, most were CM and EM, and CD8+ ones EMRA. Clonal second-wave expansions that peaked on day 37 had unconfirmed SARS-CoV-2 specificity. Day 15 to 85 contractors were CD4/CD8 balanced; later expanders leaned CD4+.

Each CDR3 protein is one row after TCRdb ran MiXCR on the 5' RACE reads. The sample has 110,000 to 150,000 distinct CDR3 sequences; approximately 26% are singletons. The CDR3 runs to 15 residues. Trimming took off 1 base at V and 9 bases at J, with 17 bases between the two ends. Germline V lookup: CDR1 SGHVS, CDR2 FQNEAQ. Remarks on this clonotype: Its antigen is currently unknown.

The TCR was taken from an adult woman who had mild COVID-19 (a few samples of this study predate the infection). Cell type and time point are not known. The chain uses TRBV7-8 and TRBJ2-3; D remains unclear. The material sequenced was PBMCs or a T cell subset sorted from them (not recorded which). The CDR3 coding sequence is TGTGCCAGCAGCTTAGAGGCGGCCTTCGAGGAAACGCAGTATTTT. This encodes CASSLEAAFEETQYF.